A selection of T cell receptor beta chains follows, all from one sample in a study of patients and donors after allogeneic stem cell transplantation. TCRdb ran MiXCR on the RT-PCR reads and lists one entry per CDR3 protein. The sample holds about a million distinct CDR3 sequences; roughly 18% are singletons and the top ten take around 6%. Specimen: blood, either unsorted or a sorted T cell fraction (not recorded which). The receptors shown here come from a human donor who was either an allogeneic HSCT recipient or a stem cell or donor lymphocyte infusion donor (not recorded which). It is not recorded whose cells these are; they may come from a transplant donor. The CDR3 runs from the conserved cysteine through the conserved F or W. D genes are given only for firm matches. A clone size is listed for some rows: how often the clone was seen (once, few, many), or a class if it is expanded.

d_call j_call v_call clone_size cdr3_aa cdr3_nt
- TRBJ1-1 TRBV20-1 - CSAREGGVTEAFF TGCAGTGCTAGGGAGGGGGGGGTCACTGAAGCTTTCTTT
- TRBJ2-1 TRBV11-2 few CASSLEGMWDAGSYNEQFF TGTGCCAGCAGCTTAGAAGGAATGTGGGACGCCGGCTCCTACAATGAGCAGTTCTTC
- TRBJ2-1 TRBV12-3/TRBV12-4 - CASSQTNLAYAYNEQFF TGTGCCAGCAGTCAGACGAACCTAGCTTACGCCTACAATGAGCAGTTCTTC
TRBD2 TRBJ2-1 TRBV20-1 few CSARVPSGRRYNEQFF TGCAGTGCTAGGGTACCTAGCGGGAGGCGGTACAATGAGCAGTTCTTC
TRBD2 TRBJ2-5 TRBV7-3 - CASSPTSGLQETQYF TGTGCCAGCAGCCCGACTAGCGGCTTACAAGAGACCCAGTACTTC
- TRBJ1-1 TRBV12-3/TRBV12-4 few CASSKPDTVGAEAFF TGTGCCAGCAGTAAACCCGACACAGTGGGGGCTGAAGCTTTCTTT
- TRBJ2-2 TRBV6-1 - CASSEMRNTGELFF TGTGCCAGCAGTGAAATGAGGAACACCGGGGAGCTGTTTTTT
- TRBJ1-2 TRBV5-1 many CASSLGTGEGYTF TGCGCCAGCAGCTTGGGGACGGGAGAGGGCTACACCTTC
TRBD1 TRBJ2-6 TRBV12-3/TRBV12-4 few CASSGVGQGVVGANVLTF TGTGCCAGCAGTGGCGTGGGACAGGGAGTTGTTGGGGCCAACGTCCTGACTTTC
TRBD1 TRBJ1-1 TRBV28 - CASSFYKGQGKGTEAFF TGTGCCAGCAGTTTCTATAAGGGACAGGGGAAGGGCACTGAAGCTTTCTTT
- TRBJ1-5 TRBV7-8 - CASSQLVGGEYPVNQPQHF TGTGCCAGCAGCCAGCTGGTAGGGGGGGAGTACCCCGTTAATCAGCCCCAGCATTTT
TRBD1 TRBJ1-4 TRBV4-3 - CASSQETGVKKLFF TGCGCCAGCAGCCAAGAAACAGGGGTGAAAAAACTGTTTTTT
TRBD2 TRBJ2-2 TRBV7-3 few CASSWGERENTGELFF TGTGCCAGCAGTTGGGGGGAGCGGGAGAACACCGGGGAGCTGTTTTTT
TRBD1 TRBJ2-1 TRBV15 few CATSRGGPGVRGHNEQFF TGTGCCACCAGCAGAGGAGGGCCCGGGGTCAGGGGGCACAATGAGCAGTTCTTC
- TRBJ1-1 TRBV4-1 - CASSQVNRVETEAFF TGCGCCAGCAGCCAAGTTAACAGGGTCGAGACTGAAGCTTTCTTT
TRBD1 TRBJ2-7 TRBV18 few CASSPQEGGGYEQYF TGTGCCAGCTCACCCCAGGAAGGGGGCGGCTACGAGCAGTACTTC
- TRBJ2-5 TRBV7-9 - CASTTYRGARNQETQYF TGTGCCAGCACCACATACAGAGGAGCGCGCAACCAAGAGACCCAGTACTTC
- TRBJ1-6 TRBV7-9 few CASSSDRVGALHF TGTGCCAGCAGCTCGGACCGGGTTGGGGCCCTCCACTTT
TRBD2 TRBJ2-2 TRBV5-1 many CASSLRSGTNTGELFF TGCGCCAGCAGCTTGAGAAGCGGGACGAACACCGGGGAGCTGTTTTTT
TRBD1 TRBJ2-3 TRBV27 - CASSIKQGGTDTQYF TGTGCCAGCAGTATCAAGCAGGGGGGCACAGATACGCAGTATTTT
- TRBJ2-1 TRBV5-6 - CASSPGGLQGVYNEQFF TGTGCCAGCAGCCCAGGAGGTCTGCAGGGAGTATACAATGAGCAGTTCTTC
TRBD1 TRBJ1-1 TRBV29-1 - CSVEGTGAGSTEAFF TGCAGCGTTGAAGGGACAGGGGCTGGGAGCACTGAAGCTTTCTTT
- TRBJ1-2 TRBV19 few CASSIELSYGYTF TGTGCCAGTAGTATTGAGTTGAGCTATGGCTACACCTTC
TRBD1 TRBJ2-5 TRBV29-1 few CSAQKGTGAGETQYF TGCAGCGCCCAAAAGGGGACAGGGGCAGGTGAGACCCAGTACTTC
TRBD1 TRBJ1-4 TRBV9 - CASSVTGSGEKLFF TGTGCCAGCAGCGTGACAGGGAGTGGTGAAAAACTGTTTTTT
TRBD2 TRBJ2-3 TRBV11-2 - CASSLDFGGATDTQYF TGTGCCAGCAGCTTAGATTTCGGGGGGGCCACAGATACGCAGTATTTT
- TRBJ2-1 TRBV29-1 - CSVRGLTPSSYNEQFF TGCAGCGTCCGGGGGCTAACCCCTAGCTCCTACAATGAGCAGTTCTTC
TRBD1 TRBJ1-4 TRBV2 - CASSASPGTGWREKLFF TGTGCCAGCAGTGCGAGTCCCGGGACAGGGTGGCGTGAAAAACTGTTTTTT
- TRBJ2-1 TRBV29-1 many CSAVALGNEQFF TGCAGCGCCGTTGCCCTTGGGAATGAGCAGTTCTTC
- TRBJ2-2 TRBV6-1 - CASRIGRNTGELFF TGTGCCAGCAGGATCGGACGAAACACCGGGGAGCTGTTTTTT
- TRBJ1-2 TRBV11-2 - CASSPEFGTYGYTF TGTGCCAGCAGCCCCGAGTTTGGCACCTATGGCTACACCTTC
- TRBJ2-7 TRBV4-2 - CASSQVGGPSYEQYF TGTGCCAGCAGCCAAGTCGGGGGCCCCTCCTACGAGCAGTACTTC
TRBD1 TRBJ2-2 TRBV12-3/TRBV12-4 few CASTPRLGQSPNTGELFF TGTGCCAGCACCCCCAGGTTGGGACAGAGTCCGAACACCGGGGAGCTGTTTTTT
- TRBJ2-1 TRBV6-1 few CASTERGTGSFYNEQFF TGTGCCAGCACCGAACGAGGGACCGGGAGTTTCTACAATGAGCAGTTCTTC
- TRBJ1-1 TRBV5-1 few CASSLRTVVGTEAFF TGCGCCAGCAGCCTCCGGACGGTCGTTGGCACTGAAGCTTTCTTT
TRBD2 TRBJ2-5 TRBV20-1 - CSPSPSGGPEETQYF TGCAGTCCGTCCCCTAGCGGGGGGCCGGAGGAGACCCAGTACTTC
TRBD1 TRBJ2-4 TRBV20-1 - CSQVGGQGFMDIQYF TGCAGTCAGGTGGGGGGACAGGGTTTTATGGACATTCAGTACTTC
TRBD1 TRBJ2-5 TRBV20-1 - CSASWAGGAETQYF TGCAGTGCTAGCTGGGCAGGGGGCGCTGAGACCCAGTACTTC
- TRBJ2-2 TRBV6-5 - CASSQGIGELFF TGTGCCAGCAGCCAAGGAATCGGGGAGCTGTTTTTT
TRBD1 TRBJ2-3 TRBV27 - CASSSHRQGATDTQYF TGTGCCAGCAGTTCCCACCGACAGGGTGCAACAGATACGCAGTATTTT
TRBD2 TRBJ2-5 TRBV10-3 few CAIRRTSLQETQYF TGTGCCATCAGAAGGACTAGCCTCCAAGAGACCCAGTACTTC
- TRBJ1-6 TRBV18 - CASSPPRRRDSPLHF TGTGCCAGCTCACCACCTAGGCGGAGGGATTCACCCCTCCACTTT
- TRBJ2-7 TRBV27 few CASSLYPIYEQYF TGTGCCAGCAGTTTATACCCGATTTACGAGCAGTACTTC